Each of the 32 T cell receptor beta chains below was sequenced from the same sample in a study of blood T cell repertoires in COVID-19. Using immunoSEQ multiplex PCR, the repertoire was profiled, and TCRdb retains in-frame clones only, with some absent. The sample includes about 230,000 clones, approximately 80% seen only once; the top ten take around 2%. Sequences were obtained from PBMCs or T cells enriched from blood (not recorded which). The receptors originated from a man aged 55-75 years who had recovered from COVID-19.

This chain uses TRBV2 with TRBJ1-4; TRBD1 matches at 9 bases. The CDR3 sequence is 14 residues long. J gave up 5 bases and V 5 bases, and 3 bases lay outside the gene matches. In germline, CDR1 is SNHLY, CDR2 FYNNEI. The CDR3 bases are TGTGCCAGCAGTCAACAGGGGGCGAATGAAAAACTGTTTTTT. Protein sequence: CASSQQGANEKLFF. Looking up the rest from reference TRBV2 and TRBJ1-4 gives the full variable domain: EPEVTQTPSHQVTQMGQEVILRCVPISNHLYFYWYRQILGQKVEFLVSFYNNEISEKSEIFDDQFSVERPDGSNFTLKIRSTKLEDSAMYFCASSQQGANEKLFFGSGTQLSVL.

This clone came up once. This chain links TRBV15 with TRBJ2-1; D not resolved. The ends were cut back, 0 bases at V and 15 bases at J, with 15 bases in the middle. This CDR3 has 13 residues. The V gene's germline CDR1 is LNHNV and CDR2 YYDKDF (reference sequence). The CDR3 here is CATSRDSFGSRFF. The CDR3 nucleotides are TGTGCCACCAGCAGAGACTCTTTCGGGTCGCGGTTCTTC.

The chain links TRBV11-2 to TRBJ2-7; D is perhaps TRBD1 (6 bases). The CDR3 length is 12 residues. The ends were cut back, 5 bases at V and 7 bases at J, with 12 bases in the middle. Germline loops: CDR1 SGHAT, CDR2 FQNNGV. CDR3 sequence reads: CASSPRDIEQYF. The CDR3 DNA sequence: TGTGCCAGCAGCCCCCGGGACATAGAGCAGTACTTC.

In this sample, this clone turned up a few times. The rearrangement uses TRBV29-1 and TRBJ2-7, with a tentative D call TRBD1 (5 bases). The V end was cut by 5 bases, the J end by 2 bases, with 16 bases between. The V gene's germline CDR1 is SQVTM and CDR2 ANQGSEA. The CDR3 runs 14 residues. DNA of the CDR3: TGCAGCGTTTTATTACAGGACCTACCCTACGAGCAGTACTTC. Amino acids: CSVLLQDLPYEQYF.

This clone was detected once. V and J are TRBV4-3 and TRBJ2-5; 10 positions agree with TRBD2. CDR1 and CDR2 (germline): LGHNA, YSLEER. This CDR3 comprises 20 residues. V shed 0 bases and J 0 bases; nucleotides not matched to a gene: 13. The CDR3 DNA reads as TGCGCCAGCAGCCAAGAGGTAGCGGGGGGCCGCCCTAAGAACCAAGAGACCCAGTACTTC. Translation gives CASSQEVAGGRPKNQETQYF.

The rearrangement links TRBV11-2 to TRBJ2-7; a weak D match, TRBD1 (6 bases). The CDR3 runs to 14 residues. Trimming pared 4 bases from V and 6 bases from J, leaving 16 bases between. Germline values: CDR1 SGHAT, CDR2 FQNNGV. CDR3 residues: CASSYTHRDVEQYF. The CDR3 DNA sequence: TGTGCCAGCAGCTACACGCACAGGGATGTCGAGCAGTACTTC.

CDR3 in amino acids: CASSTVGGVVAENTGELFF. CDR3 bases: TGTGCCAGCAGCACAGTTGGGGGAGTTGTAGCGGAGAACACCGGGGAGCTGTTTTTT. This chain joins TRBV9 and TRBJ2-2; D is possibly TRBD2 (6 bases). The CDR3 is 19 amino acids. Trimming cost V 4 bases and J 1 base, with 23 bases left between them. CDR1 and CDR2 (germline): SGDLS, YYNGEE. The full variable domain, its missing parts supplied by reference TRBV9 and TRBJ2-2, is DSGVTQTPKHLITATGQRVTLRCSPRSGDLSVYWYQQSLDQGLQFLIQYYNGEERAKGNILERFSAQQFPDLHSELNLSSLELGDSALYFCASSTVGGVVAENTGELFFGEGSRLTVL.

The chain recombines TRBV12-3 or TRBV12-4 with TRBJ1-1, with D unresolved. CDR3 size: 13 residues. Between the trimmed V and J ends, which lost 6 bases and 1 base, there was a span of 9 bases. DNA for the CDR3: TGTGCCAGCAGGCGACAAACGAACACTGAAGCTTTCTTT. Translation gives CASRRQTNTEAFF.

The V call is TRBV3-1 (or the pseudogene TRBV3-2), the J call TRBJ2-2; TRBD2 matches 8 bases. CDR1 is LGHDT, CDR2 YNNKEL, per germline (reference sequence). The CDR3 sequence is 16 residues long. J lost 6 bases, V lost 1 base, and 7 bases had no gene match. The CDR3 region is CASSQAFRGGAGELFF. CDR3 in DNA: TGTGCCAGCAGCCAAGCGTTCCGGGGGGGAGCCGGGGAGCTGTTTTTT.

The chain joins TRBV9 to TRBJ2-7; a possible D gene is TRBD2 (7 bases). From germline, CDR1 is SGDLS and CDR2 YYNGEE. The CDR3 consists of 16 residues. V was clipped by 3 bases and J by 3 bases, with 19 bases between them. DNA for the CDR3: TGTGCCAGCAGCGCCGGCGCAGGCGGGGGCCTCTACGAGCAGTACTTC. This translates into CASSAGAGGGLYEQYF.

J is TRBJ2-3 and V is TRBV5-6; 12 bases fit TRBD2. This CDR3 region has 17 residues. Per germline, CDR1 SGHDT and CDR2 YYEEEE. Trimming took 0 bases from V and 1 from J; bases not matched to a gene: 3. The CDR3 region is CASSLELAGGGTDTQYF. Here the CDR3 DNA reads TGTGCCAGCAGCTTGGAGCTAGCGGGGGGGGGCACAGATACGCAGTATTTT.

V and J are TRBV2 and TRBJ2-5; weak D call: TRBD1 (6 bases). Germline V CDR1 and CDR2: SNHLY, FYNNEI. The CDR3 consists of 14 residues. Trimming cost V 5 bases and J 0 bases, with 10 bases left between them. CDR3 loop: CASSTGQNQETQYF. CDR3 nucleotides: TGTGCCAGCAGTACAGGACAGAACCAAGAGACCCAGTACTTC.

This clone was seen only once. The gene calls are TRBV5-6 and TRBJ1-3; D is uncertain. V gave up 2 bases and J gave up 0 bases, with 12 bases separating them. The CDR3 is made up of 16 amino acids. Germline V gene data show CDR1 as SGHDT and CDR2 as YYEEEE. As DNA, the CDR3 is TGTGCCAGCAGCTTAGGAGGAGGGAACTCTGGAAACACCATATATTTT. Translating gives CASSLGGGNSGNTIYF.

The CDR3 sequence: CASSRGEQPQHF. DNA of the CDR3: TGTGCCAGCAGCCGGGGGGAGCAGCCCCAGCATTTT. The chain has TRBV7-9 and TRBJ1-5; D possibly corresponds to TRBD1 (5 bases). The germline V gene encodes CDR1 SEHNR and CDR2 FQNEAQ (reference sequence). This CDR3 has 12 residues. V was cut by 5 bases and J by 7 bases, with 9 bases left in between.

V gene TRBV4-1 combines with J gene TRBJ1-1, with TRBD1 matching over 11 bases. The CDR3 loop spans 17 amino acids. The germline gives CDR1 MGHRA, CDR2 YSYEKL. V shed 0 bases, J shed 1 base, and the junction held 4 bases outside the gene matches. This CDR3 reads CASSQEGQGVTNTEAFF. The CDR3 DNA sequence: TGCGCCAGCAGCCAAGAGGGACAGGGGGTAACGAACACTGAAGCTTTCTTT.

This CDR3 is CASSFYRGETQYF. DNA of the CDR3: TGCGCCAGCAGCTTTTACAGGGGAGAGACCCAGTACTTC. The rearrangement uses TRBV5-1 and TRBJ2-5; 7 bases line up with TRBD1. J gave up 4 bases and V 2 bases, and 2 bases lay outside the gene matches. Germline loops: CDR1 SGHRS, CDR2 YFSETQ. The CDR3 totals 13 residues.

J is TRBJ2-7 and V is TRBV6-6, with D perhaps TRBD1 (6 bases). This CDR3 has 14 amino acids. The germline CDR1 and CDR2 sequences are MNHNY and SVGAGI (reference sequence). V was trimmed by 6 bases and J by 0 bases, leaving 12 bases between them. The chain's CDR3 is CASSRQDSSYEQYF. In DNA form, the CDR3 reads TGTGCCAGCAGCCGACAGGATAGCTCCTACGAGCAGTACTTC.

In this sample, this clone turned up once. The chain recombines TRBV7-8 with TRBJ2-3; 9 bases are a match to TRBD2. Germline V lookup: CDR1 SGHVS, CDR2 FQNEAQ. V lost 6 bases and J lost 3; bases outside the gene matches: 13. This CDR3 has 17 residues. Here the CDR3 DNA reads TGTGCCAGCAGAAAAGGGCCTAGCGGGGTTATAACAGATACGCAGTATTTT. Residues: CASRKGPSGVITDTQYF.

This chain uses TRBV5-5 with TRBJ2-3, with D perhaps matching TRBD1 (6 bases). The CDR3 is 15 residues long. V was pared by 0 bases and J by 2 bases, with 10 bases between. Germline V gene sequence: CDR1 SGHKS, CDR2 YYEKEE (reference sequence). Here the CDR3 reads CASSLGAGVTDTQYF. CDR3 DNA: TGTGCCAGCAGCTTGGGGGCAGGGGTCACAGATACGCAGTATTTT.

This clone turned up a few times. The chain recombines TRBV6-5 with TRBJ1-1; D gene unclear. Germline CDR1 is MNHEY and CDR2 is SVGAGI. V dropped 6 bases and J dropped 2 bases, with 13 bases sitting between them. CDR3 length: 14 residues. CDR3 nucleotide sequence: TGTGCCAGCAGGCAGAGGGAGGGAAACACTGAAGCTTTCTTT. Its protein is CASRQREGNTEAFF.

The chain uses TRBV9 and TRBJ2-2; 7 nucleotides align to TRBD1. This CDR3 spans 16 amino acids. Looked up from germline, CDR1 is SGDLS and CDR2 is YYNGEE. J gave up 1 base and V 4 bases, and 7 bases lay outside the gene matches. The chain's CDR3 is CASSHFQGVNTGELFF. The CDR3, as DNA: TGTGCCAGCAGCCACTTTCAGGGGGTGAACACCGGGGAGCTGTTTTTT.

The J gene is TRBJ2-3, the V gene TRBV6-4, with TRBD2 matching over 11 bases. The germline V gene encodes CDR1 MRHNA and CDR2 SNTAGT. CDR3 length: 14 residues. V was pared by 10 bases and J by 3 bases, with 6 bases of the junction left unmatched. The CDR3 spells CATAASGGTDTQYF. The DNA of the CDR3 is TGTGCCACCGCTGCTAGCGGGGGGACAGATACGCAGTATTTT.

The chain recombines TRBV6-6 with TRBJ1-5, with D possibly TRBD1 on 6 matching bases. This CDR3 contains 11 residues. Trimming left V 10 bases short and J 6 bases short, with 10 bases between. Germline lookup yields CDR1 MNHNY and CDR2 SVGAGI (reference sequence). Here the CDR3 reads CAIGGFQPQHF. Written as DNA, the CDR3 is TGTGCCATAGGGGGTTTTCAGCCCCAGCATTTT.

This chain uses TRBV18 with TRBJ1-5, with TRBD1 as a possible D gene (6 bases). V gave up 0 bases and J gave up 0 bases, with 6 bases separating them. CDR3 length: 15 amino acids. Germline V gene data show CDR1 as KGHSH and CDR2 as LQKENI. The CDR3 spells CASSPPTGSNQPQHF. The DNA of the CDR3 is TGTGCCAGCTCACCACCGACAGGTAGCAATCAGCCCCAGCATTTT.

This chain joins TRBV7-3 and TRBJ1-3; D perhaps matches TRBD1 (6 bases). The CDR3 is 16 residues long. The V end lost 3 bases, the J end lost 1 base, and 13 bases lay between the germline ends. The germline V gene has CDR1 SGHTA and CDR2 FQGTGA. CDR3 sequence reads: CASSLTGGSSGNTIYF. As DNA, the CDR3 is TGTGCCAGCAGCTTGACAGGAGGCAGTTCTGGAAACACCATATATTTT.

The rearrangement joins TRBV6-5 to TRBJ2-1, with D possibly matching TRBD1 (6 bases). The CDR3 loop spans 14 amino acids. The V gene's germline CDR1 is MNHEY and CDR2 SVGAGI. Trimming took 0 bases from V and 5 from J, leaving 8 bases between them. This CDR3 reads CASSYSSGDNEQFF. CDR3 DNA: TGTGCCAGCAGTTACTCATCAGGGGACAATGAGCAGTTCTTC.

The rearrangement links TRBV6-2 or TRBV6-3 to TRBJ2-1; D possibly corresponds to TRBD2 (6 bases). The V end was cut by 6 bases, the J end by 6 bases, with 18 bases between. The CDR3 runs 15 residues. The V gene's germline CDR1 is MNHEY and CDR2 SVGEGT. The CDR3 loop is CASSPVGGRGNEQFF. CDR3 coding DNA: TGTGCCAGCAGCCCCGTGGGGGGAAGGGGCAATGAGCAGTTCTTC.

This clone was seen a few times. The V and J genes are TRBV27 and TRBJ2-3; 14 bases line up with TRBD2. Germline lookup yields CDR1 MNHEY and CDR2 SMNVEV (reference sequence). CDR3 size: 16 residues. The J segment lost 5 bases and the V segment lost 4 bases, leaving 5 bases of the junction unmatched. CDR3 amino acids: CASSSGLAGVVDTQYF. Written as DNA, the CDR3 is TGTGCCAGCAGTTCGGGACTAGCGGGGGTTGTAGATACGCAGTATTTT.

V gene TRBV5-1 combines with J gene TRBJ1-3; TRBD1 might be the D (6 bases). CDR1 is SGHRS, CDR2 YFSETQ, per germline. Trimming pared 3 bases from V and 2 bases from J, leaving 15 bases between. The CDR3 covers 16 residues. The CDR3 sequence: CASSSADRTTGNTIYF. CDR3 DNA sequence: TGCGCCAGCAGCTCGGCAGACAGGACAACTGGAAACACCATATATTTT.

The CDR3 DNA reads TGTGCCAGCAGGACCTTTAGCGCCGCAGATACGCAGTATTTT. Residues: CASRTFSAADTQYF. V is TRBV6-5 and J is TRBJ2-3; D is perhaps TRBD2 (5 bases). The CDR3 length is 14 residues. The ends were cut back, 6 bases at V and 4 bases at J, with 14 bases in the middle. Germline lookup yields CDR1 MNHEY and CDR2 SVGAGI.

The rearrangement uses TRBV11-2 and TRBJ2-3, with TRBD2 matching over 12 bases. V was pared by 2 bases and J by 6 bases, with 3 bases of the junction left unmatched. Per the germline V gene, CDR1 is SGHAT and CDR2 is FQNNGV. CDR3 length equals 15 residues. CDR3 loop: CASSLRLAGVDTQYF. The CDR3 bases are TGTGCCAGCAGCTTAAGACTAGCGGGGGTGGATACGCAGTATTTT.

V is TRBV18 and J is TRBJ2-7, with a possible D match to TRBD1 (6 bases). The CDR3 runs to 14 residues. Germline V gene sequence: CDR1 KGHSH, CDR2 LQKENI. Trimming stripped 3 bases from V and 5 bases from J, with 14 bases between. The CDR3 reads CASSPLRGGNEQYF. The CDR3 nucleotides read TGTGCCAGCTCACCCCTAAGAGGGGGTAACGAGCAGTACTTC.